Detailed here is one TCR beta chain. The antigen remains undetermined. One end of the junction does not line up with germline, which may come from a read error. The data derive from a study of tumor and adjacent non-tumor tissue in lung cancer. Study in general: Each sample yielded approximately 4.2 million productive TCRbeta reads on average.

TCRbeta libraries were built with three rounds of nested PCR, modified from ARM-PCR. MiXCR, applied by TCRdb to the multiplex PCR reads, yields one record per CDR3 protein. The data contain 75,000 to 80,000 distinct CDR3 sequences, about 80% of them singletons. General study results and limits: Compared with tumor, normal lung showed significantly lower TCR diversity.

This CDR3 contains 16 residues. Germline CDR1 reads SGHRS; CDR2 reads YFSETQ. No cell sorting was done before RNA was extracted from the tissue. Distant lung tissue was collected more than 3 cm away from the tumor edge. Sequenced: distant non-tumor lung tissue. The receptor's source is a man between 65 and 79 years old with non-small cell lung cancer. The chain uses TRBV5-1 and TRBJ2-7; 7 bases fit TRBD1. The CDR3 here is CPSSLQPGQQSYEQYF. DNA of the CDR3: TGCCCCAGCAGCTTACAGCCGGGACAGCAGTCCTACGAGCAGTACTTC. Together with reference TRBV5-1 and TRBJ2-7, the CDR3 gives the full variable domain: KAGVTQTPRYLIKTRGQQVTLSCSPISGHRSVSWYQQTPGQGLQFLFEYFSETQRNKGNFPGRFSGRQFSNSRSEMNVSTLELGDSALYLCPSSLQPGQQSYEQYFGPGTRLTVT.